The 28 T cell receptor beta chains below come from one sample, sequenced in a study of T cells in Graves' hyperthyroidism and ophthalmopathy. RNA transcripts provided the source from which TCR beta CDR3 regions were amplified. First-round RT-PCR of the TCR CDR3 relied on the HTBI primer set. TCRdb re-called the multiplex PCR reads with MiXCR, one entry per CDR3 protein. The data hold hundreds of thousands of distinct CDR3 sequences, with about two fifths observed a single time. Sequenced sample: blood. The receptors here all came from a man aged 18-30 years with Graves' hyperthyroidism.

There are many counts of this clonotype. This chain uses TRBV29-1 with TRBJ1-2; no reliable D call. Germline CDR1 is SQVTM and CDR2 is ANQGSEA. Between the trimmed V and J ends, which lost 1 base and 8 bases, there was a span of 8 bases. The CDR3 length is 11 residues. CDR3 loop: CSVEGRFGYTF. The CDR3 nucleotides read TGCAGCGTTGAAGGACGCTTCGGCTACACCTTC. Full variable domain (missing parts from reference TRBV29-1 and TRBJ1-2): SAVISQKPSRDICQRGTSLTIQCQVDSQVTMMFWYRQQPGQSLTLIATANQGSEATYESGFVIDKFPISRPNLTFSTLTVSNMSPEDSSIYLCSVEGRFGYTFGSGTRLTVV.

This clonotype was picked up a small number of times. V and J are TRBV7-8 and TRBJ2-5; TRBD1 or TRBD2 may be the D gene (5 bases each). Germline V lookup: CDR1 SGHVS, CDR2 FQNEAQ. V lost 7 bases to trimming and J lost 5 bases, with 14 bases between them. This CDR3 is built from 13 residues. The CDR3 DNA follows: TGTGCCAGCACCGAGGGGTGGAGGGAGACCCAGTACTTC. Protein product: CASTEGWRETQYF.

This clonotype was seen at least ten times. The genes are TRBV7-6 and TRBJ1-1, with no clear D. The germline gives CDR1 SGHVS, CDR2 FNYEAQ. Deletions cut 4 bases from V and 4 bases from J, with 16 bases between. The CDR3 length is 15 residues. Written as DNA, the CDR3 is TGTGCCAGCAGCTCCACTGATTGGTACGGCACTGAAGCTTTCTTT. It is translated as CASSSTDWYGTEAFF.

With respect to this clonotype: The junction departs from germline at one end; a sequencing error may be responsible. The rearrangement uses TRBV6-1 and TRBJ1-1; TRBD1 might be the D (6 bases). Germline assignment: CDR1 MNHNS and CDR2 SASEGT. The CDR3 spans 14 residues. The CDR3 DNA sequence: TGTGCCAGCAGTCTCCTACAGGGAAGCACTGAAGCTTACTTT. It specifies CASSLLQGSTEAYF.

This clonotype was recorded at least ten times. DNA of the CDR3: TGTGCCACCGAGACAGGGGGCTGGATGAACACTGAAGCTTTCTTT. This codes for CATETGGWMNTEAFF. The V call is TRBV15, the J call TRBJ1-1, with 10 bases that match TRBD1. CDR3 length: 15 residues. J lost 0 bases, V lost 8 bases, and 6 bases had no gene match. Germline V gene lookup returns CDR1 LNHNV and CDR2 YYDKDF (reference sequence).

The chain joins TRBV6-6 to TRBJ1-5; tentatively, D is TRBD1 (5 bases). V was clipped by 7 bases and J by 4 bases, with 8 bases between them. This CDR3 contains 12 residues. Germline CDR1 reads MNHNY; CDR2 reads SVGAGI (reference sequence). The CDR3 DNA is TGTGCCAGCAAGACAGCAAATCAGCCCCAGCATTTT. This sequence encodes CASKTANQPQHF.

This clonotype was seen a handful of times. The genes are TRBV4-1 and TRBJ1-1; D gene uncertain. The V gene's germline CDR1 is MGHRA and CDR2 YSYEKL. Trimming removed 4 bases from V and 7 bases from J, with 16 bases in between. This CDR3 is built from 14 residues. For the CDR3, the DNA is TGCGCCAGCAGCCCCCTCTTCGCGGAAAATGAAGCTTTCTTT. Residues: CASSPLFAENEAFF.

This rearrangement joins TRBV20-1 to TRBJ1-6; D is uncertain. The CDR3 sequence is 15 residues long. The V and J ends lost 2 bases and 7 bases respectively, with 15 bases between them. Germline V gene data show CDR1 as DFQATT and CDR2 as SNEGSKA (reference sequence). CDR3 sequence (DNA): TGCAGTGCTAGACCCGGGGTAAACGAAAATTCACCCCTCCACTTT. Translating it yields CSARPGVNENSPLHF.

On this clonotype: Mismatch with germline at one junction end may stem from a read error. This chain connects TRBV5-1 to TRBJ2-5; TRBD2 matches 8 bases. This CDR3 has 14 residues. Per the germline V gene, CDR1 is SGHRS and CDR2 is YFSETQ. CDR3 sequence reads: CTSSRLATQETQYF. In nucleotides, the CDR3 is TGCACCAGCAGCCGACTAGCGACTCAAGAGACCCAGTACTTC.

This clonotype was picked up one time. This chain links TRBV12-3 or TRBV12-4 with TRBJ1-2; TRBD1 aligns across 7 bases. The CDR3 spans 13 residues. The V segment lost 6 bases and the J segment 9 bases; nucleotides outside the gene matches: 10. The CDR3 region is CASSVEAGGRYTF. CDR3 nucleotide sequence: TGTGCCAGCAGCGTAGAGGCAGGGGGACGCTACACCTTC.

This clonotype was counted only a few times. The rearrangement uses TRBV9 and TRBJ2-2, with TRBD2 as a possible D gene (6 bases). V shed 5 bases and J shed 1 base, with 12 bases lying between them. Germline-derived CDR1 and CDR2 are SGDLS and YYNGEE. This CDR3 comprises 15 residues. The CDR3 DNA sequence: TGTGCCAGCAGTGGCGCGGGGATGAACACCGGGGAGCTGTTTTTT. Amino acid sequence: CASSGAGMNTGELFF.

This chain connects TRBV7-2 to TRBJ2-5, with D perhaps TRBD2 (6 bases). V lost 0 bases, J lost 2 bases, and 10 bases lay in between. The CDR3 is 15 residues long. Germline lookup yields CDR1 SGHTA and CDR2 FQGNSA. The CDR3 region has the DNA TGTGCCAGCAGCTTAGCGGCGGGGTGGCAAGAGACCCAGTACTTC. It specifies CASSLAAGWQETQYF.

This clonotype has at least ten counts. This sequence joins TRBV7-8 and TRBJ1-5; 7 nucleotides agree with TRBD1. With 0 bases clipped from V and 5 bases from J, the junction kept 13 bases outside the gene matches. Germline CDR1 is SGHVS and CDR2 is FQNEAQ. The CDR3 is 18 amino acids. CDR3 sequence (DNA): TGTGCCAGCAGCTTAGCGAAAGGGGAGGACAGGCCGTATCAGCCCCAGCATTTT. Encoded protein: CASSLAKGEDRPYQPQHF.

This clonotype was picked up many times. The V call is TRBV7-9, the J call TRBJ2-5; possible D gene TRBD2, 5 bases. Germline CDR1 and CDR2: SEHNR and FQNEAQ (reference sequence). V lost 0 bases to trimming and J lost 0 bases, with 8 bases between them. CDR3 length equals 15 residues. The CDR3 reads CASSLALTNQETQYF. In DNA form, the CDR3 reads TGTGCCAGCAGCTTAGCATTGACTAACCAAGAGACCCAGTACTTC.

This clonotype was counted a few times. The rearrangement links TRBV19 to TRBJ1-1; D gene unclear. The CDR3 sequence is 13 residues long. Germline values: CDR1 LNHDA, CDR2 SQIVND (reference sequence). V dropped 8 bases and J dropped 2 bases, with 12 bases sitting between them. The CDR3 nucleotides read TGTGCCAGTGCCGGCGAAGACAACACTGAAGCTTTCTTT. Translation gives CASAGEDNTEAFF.

This clonotype was recorded many times. This chain's CDR3 is CASSFWSFYTEAFF. The CDR3, as DNA: TGTGCCAGCAGCTTTTGGAGTTTTTACACTGAAGCTTTCTTT. This sequence joins TRBV7-2 and TRBJ1-1; D gene uncertain. The CDR3 covers 14 residues. V was cut by 3 bases and J by 3 bases, with 11 bases left in between. Germline CDR1 reads SGHTA; CDR2 reads FQGNSA.

This clonotype was recorded many times. This rearrangement joins TRBV15 to TRBJ1-6; D is unresolved. The V gene lost 0 bases and the J gene lost 0 bases, with 9 bases spanning the gap. The CDR3 extends over 17 amino acids. Germline V CDR1 and CDR2: LNHNV, YYDKDF (reference sequence). The DNA of the CDR3 is TGTGCCACCAGCAGAGACCTGACGGACTCCTATAATTCACCCCTCCACTTT. Amino acid sequence: CATSRDLTDSYNSPLHF.

As for this clonotype: The final CDR3 position lacks the conserved phenylalanine or tryptophan, pointing to a likely read error. V is TRBV29-1 and J is TRBJ2-6, with 9 bases lining up with TRBD1. The CDR3 covers 17 residues. Unmatched junction bases numbered 4, after V lost 0 bases and J lost 1 base. Germline lookup yields CDR1 SQVTM and CDR2 ANQGSEA. This CDR3 reads CSVEDSGQGSGANVLTP. The CDR3 DNA reads as TGCAGCGTTGAAGATTCGGGACAGGGATCTGGGGCCAACGTCCTGACTCCA.

As regards this clonotype: As the CDR3 is not closed by the conserved phenylalanine or tryptophan, this likely results from a read error. This chain connects TRBV12-3 or TRBV12-4 to TRBJ1-2; D uncertain. CDR3 size: 12 residues. Trimming removed 3 bases from V and 8 bases from J, with 10 bases in between. Here the CDR3 DNA reads TGTGCCAGCAGTTTGGGCCCCTCGGGCTACACCCTC. It specifies CASSLGPSGYTL.

This clonotype was found a few times. The chain joins TRBV7-9 to TRBJ1-4; D is ambiguous. V lost 3 bases to trimming and J lost 7 bases, with 12 bases between them. The CDR3 sequence is 14 residues long. CDR1 SEHNR and CDR2 FQNEAQ come from the germline V gene (reference sequence). CDR3 nucleotides: TGTGCCAGCAGCTTCCGGCAGGACTCTGAAAAACTGTTTTTT. Amino acids: CASSFRQDSEKLFF. Full variable domain (missing parts from reference TRBV7-9 and TRBJ1-4): DTGVSQNPRHKITKRGQNVTFRCDPISEHNRLYWYRQTLGQGPEFLTYFQNEAQLEKSRLLSDRFSAERPKGSFSTLEIQRTEQGDSAMYLCASSFRQDSEKLFFGSGTQLSVL.

The chain couples TRBV5-1 to TRBJ1-6; D may be TRBD1 (5 bases). This CDR3 spans 17 amino acids. From germline, CDR1 is SGHRS and CDR2 YFSETQ. Trimming left V 2 bases short and J 13 bases short, with 25 bases between. CDR3 loop: CASSFGALDSPMAPLHF. The CDR3 DNA follows: TGCGCCAGCAGCTTTGGGGCACTCGACAGTCCCATGGCCCCCCTCCACTTT. The whole variable domain, remainder taken from reference TRBV5-1 and TRBJ1-6, is KAGVTQTPRYLIKTRGQQVTLSCSPISGHRSVSWYQQTPGQGLQFLFEYFSETQRNKGNFPGRFSGRQFSNSRSEMNVSTLELGDSALYLCASSFGALDSPMAPLHFGNGTRLTVT.

The sample holds a few counts of this clonotype. The J gene is TRBJ2-5, the V gene TRBV5-6; D is unresolved. The CDR3 length is 13 residues. Germline CDR1 reads SGHDT; CDR2 reads YYEEEE. V lost 0 bases, J lost 3 bases, and 6 bases lay in between. CDR3: CASSLVQEETQYF. CDR3 in DNA: TGTGCCAGCAGCTTGGTCCAGGAAGAGACCCAGTACTTC.

In its sample, this clonotype was seen many times. The gene calls are TRBV20-1 and TRBJ1-1; no clear D gene. This CDR3 region has 11 residues. Trimming removed 1 base at V and 3 bases at J, with 3 bases between. The germline V gene has CDR1 DFQATT and CDR2 SNEGSKA (reference sequence). The CDR3 sequence: CSARGYTEAFF. The DNA for the CDR3 is TGCAGTGCTAGAGGTTACACTGAAGCTTTCTTT.

At least ten counts were recorded for this clonotype. The V call is TRBV7-9, the J call TRBJ2-5; D uncertain. Germline V gives CDR1 SEHNR, CDR2 FQNEAQ (reference sequence). The CDR3 has 13 residues. Trimming took off 8 bases at V and 5 bases at J, with 15 bases between the two ends. CDR3 region: CASRKQQTETQYF. DNA for the CDR3: TGTGCCAGCCGGAAACAGCAAACGGAGACCCAGTACTTC. Complete variable domain (other parts from reference TRBV7-9 and TRBJ2-5): DTGVSQNPRHKITKRGQNVTFRCDPISEHNRLYWYRQTLGQGPEFLTYFQNEAQLEKSRLLSDRFSAERPKGSFSTLEIQRTEQGDSAMYLCASRKQQTETQYFGPGTRLLVL.

This chain links TRBV7-6 with TRBJ1-3; no clear D gene. Looked up from germline, CDR1 is SGHVS and CDR2 is FNYEAQ. This CDR3 spans 13 amino acids. V lost 8 bases to trimming and J lost 7 bases, with 15 bases between them. The CDR3 loop reads CASAYGVTNTIYF. The CDR3 nucleotides are TGTGCCAGCGCTTATGGGGTTACGAACACCATATATTTT.

J is TRBJ2-5 and V is TRBV20-1; 7 bases agree with TRBD1. Germline V lookup: CDR1 DFQATT, CDR2 SNEGSKA (reference sequence). The CDR3 consists of 14 residues. V shed 6 bases, J shed 4 bases, and the junction held 11 bases outside the gene matches. CDR3 sequence: CSALNRDSTETQYF. Written as DNA, the CDR3 is TGCAGTGCCCTCAACCGGGACAGCACAGAGACCCAGTACTTC.

This clonotype turned up a few times. The rearrangement uses TRBV12-3 or TRBV12-4 and TRBJ2-6, with no clear D. CDR3 length: 15 amino acids. The germline V and J ends were trimmed by 4 bases and 1 base, with 8 bases remaining between them. In DNA, the CDR3 is TGTGCCAGCAGTTCTATACTGTCTGGGGCCAACGTCCTGACTTTC. It encodes CASSSILSGANVLTF.

The rearrangement uses TRBV7-2 and TRBJ2-5; either TRBD1 or TRBD2 may supply D (5 bases each). Trimming took 8 bases from V and 3 from J, leaving 28 bases between them. CDR3 length equals 18 residues. Germline lookup yields CDR1 SGHTA and CDR2 FQGNSA. CDR3 in DNA: TGTGCCAGCGCCCTACTCGGGGCAGAAAAATTAGAGAAAGAGACCCAGTACTTC. Amino acids: CASALLGAEKLEKETQYF.